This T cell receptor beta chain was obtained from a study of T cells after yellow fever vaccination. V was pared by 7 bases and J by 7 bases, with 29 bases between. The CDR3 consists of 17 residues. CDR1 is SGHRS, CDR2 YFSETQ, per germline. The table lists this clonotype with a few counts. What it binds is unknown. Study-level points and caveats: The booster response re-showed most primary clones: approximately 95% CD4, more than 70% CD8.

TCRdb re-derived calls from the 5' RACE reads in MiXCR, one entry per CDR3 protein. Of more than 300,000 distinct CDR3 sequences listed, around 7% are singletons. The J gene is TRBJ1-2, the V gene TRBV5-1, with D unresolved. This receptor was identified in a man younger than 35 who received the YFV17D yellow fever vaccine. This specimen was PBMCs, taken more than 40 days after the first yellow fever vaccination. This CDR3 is CASGSSSARHGTSGYTF. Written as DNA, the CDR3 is TGCGCCAGCGGCTCCTCATCCGCGAGACACGGAACGAGTGGCTACACCTTC.